This T cell receptor beta chain was captured by sequencing in a study of blood T cell repertoires in COVID-19. The V gene's germline CDR1 is SGHRS and CDR2 YFSETQ. The trim removed 3 bases at V and 4 bases at J, leaving 7 bases unmatched. This CDR3 contains 16 residues. Profiling relied on immunoSEQ multiplex PCR, and the TCRdb table lists in-frame clones only, not all of them. Of a few hundred thousand clones listed, 70% to 90% are singletons. Enrolled through a virtual design, the participants were between roughly 18 and 95 years of age and came from fewer than 30 US areas. All recovered Cohort 3 donors got two negative PCRs, got clearance, or saw symptom resolution.

The specimen sequenced was PBMCs or T cells enriched from blood (not recorded which). This sequence originates from a man younger than 40 who had recovered from COVID-19. V is TRBV5-1 and J is TRBJ2-1; 10 bases align to TRBD2. CDR3 nucleotide sequence: TGCGCCAGCAGCTCTTCTAGCGGGGGAACGTACAATGAGCAGTTCTTC. It translates to CASSSSSGGTYNEQFF.